This TCR beta chain stems from a study of blood T cell repertoires in COVID-19. On the study more broadly: Donors in the United States, Italy and Spain gave samples during acute or convalescent COVID-19.

In the source study's methods: Cell counts per sample came from amplifying reference gene primers. Assay: immunoSEQ multiplex PCR; the TCRdb copy retains only in-frame clones and omits some. V, J and clone size are taken as reported in that table, and D and trimming were inferred from the DNA itself. The top ten hold 2.5% to 3.5% of the sample, which has 390,000 or so clones, more than 80% seen once. This CDR3 contains 16 residues. Trimming shortened V by 1 base and J by 6 bases, and 18 bases separated the two germline ends. Germline V lookup: CDR1 KGHSH, CDR2 LQKENI. The V gene is TRBV18, the J gene TRBJ1-1; D gene uncertain. The receptor was isolated from a woman in her 30s with COVID-19, enrolled during active disease. Sequencing was performed on peripheral blood. CDR3 residues: CASSPQGLLEASEAFF. For the CDR3, the DNA is TGTGCCAGCTCACCACAAGGTTTACTGGAGGCGTCTGAAGCTTTCTTT.